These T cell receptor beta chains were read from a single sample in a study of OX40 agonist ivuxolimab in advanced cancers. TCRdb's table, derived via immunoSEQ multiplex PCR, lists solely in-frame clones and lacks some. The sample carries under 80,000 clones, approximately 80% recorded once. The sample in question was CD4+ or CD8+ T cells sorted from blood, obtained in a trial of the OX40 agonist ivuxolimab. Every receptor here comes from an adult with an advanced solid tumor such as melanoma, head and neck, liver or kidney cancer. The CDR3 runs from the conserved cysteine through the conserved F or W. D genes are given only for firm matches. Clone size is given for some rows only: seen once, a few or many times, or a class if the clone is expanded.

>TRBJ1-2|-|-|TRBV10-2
CASSEEGRGYTF
TGCGCCAGCAGTGAGGAGGGTCGTGGCTACACCTTC
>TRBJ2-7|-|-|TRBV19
CASSPLTGDSPTAQYF
TGTGCCAGTAGTCCTCTAACAGGGGACTCCCCTACGGCGCAGTACTTC
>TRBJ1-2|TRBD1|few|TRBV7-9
CASSLGTDYGYTF
TGTGCCAGCAGCCTAGGGACAGACTATGGCTACACCTTC
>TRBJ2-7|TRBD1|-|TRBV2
CASTGQRYEQYF
TGTGCCAGCACGGGACAGCGATACGAGCAGTACTTC
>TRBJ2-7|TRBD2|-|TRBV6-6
CASSTSGAFSYEQYF
TGTGCCAGCAGTACTAGCGGGGCCTTCTCCTACGAGCAGTACTTC
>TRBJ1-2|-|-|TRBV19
CASSLNNYGYTF
TGTGCCAGTAGTCTCAATAACTATGGCTACACCTTC
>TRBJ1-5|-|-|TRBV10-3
CAISDSNQPQHF
TGTGCCATCAGTGATAGCAATCAGCCCCAGCATTTT
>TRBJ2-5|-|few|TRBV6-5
CASTLLPRATQYF
TGTGCCAGCACCCTCCTCCCCCGGGCGACCCAGTACTTC
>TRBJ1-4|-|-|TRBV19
CASSIGTVNEKLFF
TGTGCCAGTAGTATCGGGACGGTTAATGAAAAACTGTTTTTT
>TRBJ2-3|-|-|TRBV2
CALREQAGDTQYF
TGTGCCCTCCGGGAGCAGGCTGGAGATACGCAGTATTTT
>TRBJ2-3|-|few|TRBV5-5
CASSQDSTSTDTQYF
TGTGCCAGCAGCCAGGACTCGACTAGCACAGATACGCAGTATTTT
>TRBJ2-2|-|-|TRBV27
CASSPRTRRTGELFF
TGTGCCAGCAGTCCCCGGACCCGTAGGACCGGGGAGCTGTTTTTT
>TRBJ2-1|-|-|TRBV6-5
CASSYSNGDEQFF
TGTGCCAGCAGTTACTCGAATGGGGATGAGCAGTTCTTC
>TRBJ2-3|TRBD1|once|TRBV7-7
CASSQTGAGDTQYF
TGTGCCAGCAGCCAGACAGGGGCGGGAGATACGCAGTATTTT
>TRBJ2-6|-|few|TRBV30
CAWTRGGSGANVLTF
TGTGCCTGGACACGTGGCGGGTCTGGGGCCAACGTCCTGACTTTC
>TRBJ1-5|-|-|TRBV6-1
CASSEPPGGYSNQPQHF
TGTGCCAGCAGTGAGCCGCCCGGAGGCTATAGCAATCAGCCCCAGCATTTT
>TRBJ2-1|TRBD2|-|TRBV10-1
CASSENQRGGYNEQFF
TGCGCCAGCAGTGAGAATCAGCGGGGAGGCTACAATGAGCAGTTCTTC
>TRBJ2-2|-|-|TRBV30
CAWSLQGGAGELFF
TGTGCCTGGAGTTTACAGGGGGGGGCCGGGGAGCTGTTTTTT
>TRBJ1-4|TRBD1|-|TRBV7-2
CASSLGQPNEKLFF
TGTGCCAGCAGCCTGGGACAGCCTAATGAAAAACTGTTTTTT
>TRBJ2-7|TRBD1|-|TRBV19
CASSTWTGSYEQYF
TGTGCCAGTAGTACCTGGACAGGGTCCTACGAGCAGTACTTC